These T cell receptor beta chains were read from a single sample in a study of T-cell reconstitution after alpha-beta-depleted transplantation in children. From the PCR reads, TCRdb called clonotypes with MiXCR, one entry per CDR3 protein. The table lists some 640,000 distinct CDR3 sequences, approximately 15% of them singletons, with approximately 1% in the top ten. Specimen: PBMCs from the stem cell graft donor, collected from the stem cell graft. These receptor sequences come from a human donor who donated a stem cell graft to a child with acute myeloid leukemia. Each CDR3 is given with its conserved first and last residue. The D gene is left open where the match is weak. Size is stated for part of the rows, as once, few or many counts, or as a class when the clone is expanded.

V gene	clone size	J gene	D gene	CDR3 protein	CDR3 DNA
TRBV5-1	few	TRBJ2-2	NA	CASSFSGTLNTGELFF	TGCGCCAGCAGCTTTTCCGGGACACTGAACACCGGGGAGCTGTTTTTT
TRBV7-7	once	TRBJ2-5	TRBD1	CASSLAGQGLREAQYF	TGTGCCAGCAGCTTAGCTGGACAGGGCTTAAGAGAGGCCCAGTACTTC
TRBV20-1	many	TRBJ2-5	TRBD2	CSARDGRGIQETQYF	TGCAGTGCTAGAGACGGGCGGGGGATTCAAGAGACCCAGTACTTC
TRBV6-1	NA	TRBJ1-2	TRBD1	CASSRDSSYGYTF	TGTGCCAGCAGCCGGGACAGCAGCTATGGCTACACCTTC
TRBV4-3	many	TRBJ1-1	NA	CASSQAVNREAFF	TGCGCCAGCAGCCAGGCAGTAAACCGTGAAGCTTTCTTT
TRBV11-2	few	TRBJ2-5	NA	CASRSDQETQYF	TGTGCCAGCAGGTCAGACCAAGAGACCCAGTACTTC
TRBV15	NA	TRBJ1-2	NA	CATSTPSALGGYTF	TGTGCCACCAGCACCCCCTCAGCTCTGGGCGGCTACACCTTC
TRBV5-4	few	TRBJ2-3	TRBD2	CASSLLAGERDTQYF	TGTGCCAGCAGCCTACTAGCGGGGGAGAGGGATACGCAGTATTTT
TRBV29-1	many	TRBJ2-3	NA	CSVEARGGHTDTQYF	TGCAGCGTTGAAGCTAGGGGGGGACACACAGATACGCAGTATTTT
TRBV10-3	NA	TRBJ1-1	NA	CAISENLNTEAFF	TGTGCCATCAGTGAGAACCTGAACACTGAAGCTTTCTTT
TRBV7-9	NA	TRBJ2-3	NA	CASSPPSRADTQYF	TGTGCCAGCAGCCCCCCCTCAAGGGCAGATACGCAGTATTTT
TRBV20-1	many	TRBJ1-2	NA	CSARADENPYGYTF	TGCAGTGCTAGAGCCGACGAGAACCCCTATGGCTACACCTTC
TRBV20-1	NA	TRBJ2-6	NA	CSARHRISLNTLTF	TGCAGTGCTAGACACCGGATCTCTCTAAACACCCTGACTTTC
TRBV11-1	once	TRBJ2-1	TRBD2	CASSSNTGTSGGALYNEQFF	TGTGCCAGCAGCTCCAACACCGGGACTAGCGGGGGGGCTTTGTACAATGAGCAGTTCTTC
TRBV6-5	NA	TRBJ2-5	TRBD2	CASSYPGRGTGETQYF	TGTGCCAGCAGTTACCCTGGGAGGGGAACCGGAGAGACCCAGTACTTC
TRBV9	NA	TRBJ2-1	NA	CASSPIPTGTGNEQFF	TGTGCCAGCAGCCCAATCCCGACGGGGACGGGGAATGAGCAGTTCTTC
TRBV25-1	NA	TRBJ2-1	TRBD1	CASSPIRGTGPYNEQFF	TGTGCCAGCAGCCCCATACGGGGGACAGGACCCTACAATGAGCAGTTCTTC
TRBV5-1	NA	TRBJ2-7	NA	CASSTPGQPNEQYF	TGCGCCAGCAGCACACCCGGTCAACCAAACGAGCAGTACTTC
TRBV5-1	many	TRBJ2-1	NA	CASSHDGYSYNEQFF	TGCGCCAGCAGCCATGACGGATACTCCTACAATGAGCAGTTCTTC
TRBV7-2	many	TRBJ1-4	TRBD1	CASIQRSGDSYEKLFF	TGTGCCAGCATCCAACGTTCCGGGGACAGCTATGAAAAACTGTTTTTT
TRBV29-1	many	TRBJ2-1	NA	CSVEDYVGAYNEQFF	TGCAGCGTTGAAGATTACGTAGGAGCCTACAATGAGCAGTTCTTC
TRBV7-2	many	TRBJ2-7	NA	CASSFTGYEQYF	TGCGCCAGCAGCTTCACAGGGTACGAGCAGTACTTC
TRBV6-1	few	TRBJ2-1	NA	CASAPTSGIGIYNEQFF	TGTGCCAGCGCCCCTACCTCGGGGATTGGGATCTACAATGAGCAGTTCTTC
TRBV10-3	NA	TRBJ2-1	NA	CAISERPDNEQFF	TGTGCCATCAGTGAACGTCCCGACAATGAGCAGTTCTTC
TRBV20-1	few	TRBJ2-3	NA	CSVPGVGDTQYF	TGCAGTGTGCCGGGGGTTGGAGATACGCAGTATTTT
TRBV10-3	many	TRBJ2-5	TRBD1	CAISVGTGGQTQYF	TGTGCCATCAGTGTGGGGACAGGGGGTCAGACCCAGTACTTC
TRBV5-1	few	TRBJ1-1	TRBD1	CASSSRDSKEAFF	TGCGCCAGCAGCTCTCGGGACAGCAAAGAAGCTTTCTTT
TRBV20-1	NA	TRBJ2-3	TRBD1	CSARGDRAIASTDTQYF	TGCAGTGCTAGGGGGGACAGGGCCATTGCTAGCACAGATACGCAGTATTTT
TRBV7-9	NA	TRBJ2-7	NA	CASSLASAGVPEQYF	TGTGCCAGCAGCTTAGCGTCGGCAGGGGTCCCCGAGCAGTACTTC
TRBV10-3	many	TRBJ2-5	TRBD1	CAISELDRAQETQYF	TGTGCCATCAGTGAACTCGACAGGGCCCAAGAGACCCAGTACTTC
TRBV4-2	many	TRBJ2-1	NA	CASSQVAEAGGDNEQFF	TGTGCCAGCAGCCAAGTTGCTGAGGCAGGGGGGGACAATGAGCAGTTCTTC
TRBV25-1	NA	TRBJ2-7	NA	CASSESGHLDEQYF	TGTGCCAGCAGTGAATCAGGACATCTGGACGAGCAGTACTTC
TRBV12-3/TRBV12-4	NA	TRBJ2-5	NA	CASSPPTSQETQYF	TGTGCCAGCAGCCCCCCGACAAGCCAAGAGACCCAGTACTTC
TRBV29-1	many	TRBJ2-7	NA	CSVPAGAEQYF	TGCAGCGTCCCGGCGGGGGCCGAGCAGTACTTC
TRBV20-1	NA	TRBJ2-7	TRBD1	CSASDRAYSYEQYF	TGCAGTGCTTCCGACAGGGCTTATTCCTACGAGCAGTACTTC
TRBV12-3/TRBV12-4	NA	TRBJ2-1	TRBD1	CASSAMGGQGGNEQFF	TGTGCCAGCAGTGCGATGGGGGGACAGGGCGGCAATGAGCAGTTCTTC
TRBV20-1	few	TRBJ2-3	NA	CSASPGRGNTDTQYF	TGCAGTGCTAGCCCAGGTCGGGGGAACACAGATACGCAGTATTTT
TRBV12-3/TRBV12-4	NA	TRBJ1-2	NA	CASSPEEGPYSYGYTF	TGTGCCAGCAGTCCCGAAGAGGGGCCCTACTCCTATGGCTACACCTTC
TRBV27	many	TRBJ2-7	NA	CASSSQGSYEQYF	TGTGCCAGCAGTTCACAGGGATCCTACGAGCAGTACTTC
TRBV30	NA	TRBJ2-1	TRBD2	CAWRKNSGGAVGEQFF	TGTGCCTGGAGGAAGAATAGCGGGGGGGCCGTTGGTGAGCAGTTCTTC
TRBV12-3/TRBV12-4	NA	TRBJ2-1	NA	CASSPPGFSSYNEQFF	TGTGCCAGCAGTCCCCCCGGGTTTAGCTCCTACAATGAGCAGTTCTTC